A single sample is the source of the 23 T cell receptor beta chains below, sequenced in a study of blood T cell repertoires in COVID-19. Assay used: immunoSEQ multiplex PCR; TCRdb lists only in-frame clones, some missing. The sample yields approximately 270,000 clones, 85% to 90% seen once. What was sequenced was PBMCs or T cells enriched from blood (not recorded which). The receptors shown here come from a woman aged 30 to 39 with acute COVID-19.

The chain employs TRBV4-2 and TRBJ2-2, with 10 bases aligning to TRBD1. Germline-derived CDR1 and CDR2 are LGHNA and YNFKEQ. The CDR3 contains 17 residues. Trimming took 4 bases from V and 6 from J; bases not matched to a gene: 11. CDR3 amino acids: CASSLLGQGEGSGELFF. In DNA form, the CDR3 reads TGTGCCAGCAGCCTTCTAGGACAGGGGGAGGGCTCCGGGGAGCTGTTTTTT.

This sequence joins TRBV15 and TRBJ1-1, with 9 positions matching TRBD1. There are 17 residues in the CDR3. J lost 3 bases, V lost 4 bases, and 12 bases had no gene match. Germline V gene sequence: CDR1 LNHNV, CDR2 YYDKDF (reference sequence). DNA for the CDR3: TGTGCCACCAGCACACCCGGGACAGGGAGTTGGGACACTGAAGCTTTCTTT. It is translated as CATSTPGTGSWDTEAFF.

The chain employs TRBV20-1 and TRBJ2-1; D is possibly TRBD2 (7 bases). Between the trimmed V and J ends, which lost 6 bases and 7 bases, there was a span of 19 bases. The CDR3 length is 14 residues. CDR1 and CDR2 (germline): DFQATT, SNEGSKA (reference sequence). The CDR3 coding sequence is TGCAGTGCCAGTTACCCCGAGGGGGGGAATGAGCAGTTCTTC. It yields the protein CSASYPEGGNEQFF.

CDR3 bases: TGTGCCACCAGTGATAGCGGGAGCTTCACAGATACGCAGTATTTT. This sequence encodes CATSDSGSFTDTQYF. The rearrangement uses TRBV24-1 and TRBJ2-3; 8 nucleotides line up with TRBD2. Germline V CDR1 and CDR2: KGHDR, SFDVKD. The V gene end was trimmed by 3 bases and the J gene end by 2 bases; junction bases not matched to a gene: 3. The CDR3 is 15 amino acids.

The chain employs TRBV5-1 and TRBJ2-3; a possible D gene is TRBD2 (5 bases). The CDR3 runs to 16 residues. V was cut by 0 bases and J by 0 bases, with 11 bases left in between. In germline, CDR1 is SGHRS, CDR2 YFSETQ. As DNA, the CDR3 is TGCGCCAGCAGCTTGGAGGTAGCGTCTAGCACAGATACGCAGTATTTT. As protein: CASSLEVASSTDTQYF. Full variable domain (missing parts from reference TRBV5-1 and TRBJ2-3): KAGVTQTPRYLIKTRGQQVTLSCSPISGHRSVSWYQQTPGQGLQFLFEYFSETQRNKGNFPGRFSGRQFSNSRSEMNVSTLELGDSALYLCASSLEVASSTDTQYFGPGTRLTVL.

The V call is TRBV6-5, the J call TRBJ2-1; no firm D call. The CDR3 is 13 residues long. The germline gives CDR1 MNHEY, CDR2 SVGAGI. V was shortened by 6 bases and J by 0 bases, with 6 bases between the two germline ends. CDR3: CASSPNSYNEQFF. DNA for the CDR3: TGTGCCAGCAGCCCCAACTCCTACAATGAGCAGTTCTTC.

This clone has only one observation. This chain connects TRBV11-2 to TRBJ2-3, with TRBD1 matching over 8 bases. The CDR3 extends over 17 amino acids. J gave up 2 bases and V 0 bases, and 7 bases lay outside the gene matches. Germline lookup yields CDR1 SGHAT and CDR2 FQNNGV. The CDR3 loop reads CASSLDQQGANTDTQYF. CDR3 coding DNA: TGTGCCAGCAGCTTAGATCAGCAGGGGGCAAACACAGATACGCAGTATTTT.

The rearrangement uses TRBV3-1 (or the pseudogene TRBV3-2) and TRBJ2-7; TRBD1 agrees at 7 bases. The CDR3 is made up of 15 amino acids. Germline V CDR1 and CDR2: LGHDT, YNNKEL (reference sequence). J gave up 7 bases and V 0 bases, and 9 bases lay outside the gene matches. The CDR3 DNA reads as TGTGCCAGCAGCCAAGAGGACAGGACCCCGAGGGAGCAGTACTTC. Translation gives CASSQEDRTPREQYF.

The V gene is TRBV9, the J gene TRBJ1-4; tentative D call: TRBD1 (5 bases). The CDR3 contains 15 residues. Germline CDR1 and CDR2: SGDLS and YYNGEE. V lost 3 bases and J lost 4, with 13 bases in between. In DNA form, the CDR3 reads TGTGCCAGCAGCGGAAGACAGAGCCTTAATGAAAAACTGTTTTTT. Translation gives CASSGRQSLNEKLFF. The full variable domain, with the rest looked up from reference TRBV9 and TRBJ1-4, is DSGVTQTPKHLITATGQRVTLRCSPRSGDLSVYWYQQSLDQGLQFLIQYYNGEERAKGNILERFSAQQFPDLHSELNLSSLELGDSALYFCASSGRQSLNEKLFFGSGTQLSVL.

This chain uses TRBV28 with TRBJ1-1; D is undetermined. V lost 4 bases and J 10 bases, leaving 19 bases between the germline ends. CDR1 MDHEN and CDR2 SYDVKM come from the germline V gene. The CDR3 has 14 amino acids. This chain's CDR3 is CASSSRLPSPPAFF. CDR3 in DNA: TGTGCCAGCAGTTCCCGACTTCCCTCCCCGCCAGCTTTCTTT.

This chain joins TRBV6-5 and TRBJ2-1; 8 bases agree with TRBD1. CDR3 length: 12 amino acids. The V and J ends lost 10 bases and 3 bases, in that order; junction bases with no gene match: 2. Germline assignment: CDR1 MNHEY and CDR2 SVGAGI. The chain's CDR3 is CATGQGYNEQFF. As DNA, the CDR3 is TGTGCCACAGGACAGGGCTACAATGAGCAGTTCTTC.

The rearrangement uses TRBV10-3 and TRBJ2-2, with TRBD2 matching over 10 bases. Germline assignment: CDR1 ENHRY and CDR2 SYGVKD. V was clipped by 5 bases and J by 6 bases; unmatched bases: 9. The CDR3 has 16 residues. CDR3: CAISIPSGSGSGELFF. The CDR3 region has the DNA TGTGCCATCAGTATCCCTAGCGGGAGTGGGTCCGGGGAGCTGTTTTTT.

Only one count was recorded for this clone. The chain is built from TRBV4-3 and TRBJ1-3; D unclear. The CDR3 has 17 amino acids. Per germline, CDR1 LGHNA and CDR2 YSLEER. The V end lost 0 bases, the J end lost 0 bases, and 12 bases lay between the germline ends. CDR3 nucleotides: TGCGCCAGCAGCCAAGAGTATAGTTTTCTCTCTGGAAACACCATATATTTT. Its protein product is CASSQEYSFLSGNTIYF.

The rearrangement links TRBV6-5 to TRBJ2-2; TRBD2 is a possible D gene (6 bases). CDR1 and CDR2 from the germline V gene are MNHEY and SVGAGI. V shed 7 bases and J shed 3 bases, with 12 bases lying between them. The CDR3 length is 14 residues. In nucleotides, the CDR3 is TGTGCCAGCAATCACGGGAGCCACACCGGGGAGCTGTTTTTT. It specifies CASNHGSHTGELFF.

The chain recombines TRBV7-2 with TRBJ2-5; D uncertain. V was pared by 4 bases and J by 1 base, with 13 bases between. Germline V gene data show CDR1 as SGHTA and CDR2 as FQGNSA. CDR3 length: 15 amino acids. Written as DNA, the CDR3 is TGTGCCAGCAGCTACAATGGTCCGATCCAAGAGACCCAGTACTTC. Translating it yields CASSYNGPIQETQYF.

The chain uses TRBV6-5 and TRBJ1-4, with unresolved D. The CDR3 has 15 residues. Trimming took off 7 bases at V and 3 bases at J, with 15 bases between the two ends. Germline CDR1 and CDR2: MNHEY and SVGAGI. Here the CDR3 reads CASNNDIPANEKLFF. Here the CDR3 DNA reads TGTGCCAGCAATAATGACATTCCAGCTAATGAAAAACTGTTTTTT.

The CDR3 region is CASSPNTGSLSNQPQHF. For the CDR3, the DNA is TGTGCCAGCAGTCCGAATACAGGGTCTCTTAGCAATCAGCCCCAGCATTTT. The chain has TRBV28 and TRBJ1-5; a possible D gene is TRBD1 (6 bases). Trimming cost V 5 bases and J 0 bases, with 17 bases left between them. There are 17 residues in the CDR3. Per the germline V gene, CDR1 is MDHEN and CDR2 is SYDVKM.

In its sample, this clone was seen once. CDR3 in DNA: TGTGCCAGCAGCTTGGTGGACAGAGGCACTGAAGCTTTCTTT. Encoded protein: CASSLVDRGTEAFF. The chain couples TRBV5-6 to TRBJ1-1; the D gene is possibly TRBD1 (6 bases). Germline V gene lookup returns CDR1 SGHDT and CDR2 YYEEEE. The CDR3 covers 14 residues. The V end was cut by 0 bases, the J end by 4 bases, with 10 bases between.

V usage is TRBV5-1 and J usage is TRBJ2-7; maybe TRBD1 (5 bases). CDR3 length equals 14 residues. The V end lost 0 bases, the J end lost 2 bases, and 9 bases lay between the germline ends. The germline V gene encodes CDR1 SGHRS and CDR2 YFSETQ. The CDR3 DNA reads TGCGCCAGCAGCTTGGACGCAGGGCCCTACGAGCAGTACTTC. Translation: CASSLDAGPYEQYF.

The chain recombines TRBV12-1 with TRBJ1-3; TRBD1 is taken as the D call from the table, unchecked against the DNA. TRBV12-1 is deemed a pseudogene. This CDR3 region has 16 residues. This chain's CDR3 is CASSFWQTGGGNTIYF. CDR3 coding DNA: TGTGCCAGCAGCTTTTGGCAGACAGGGGGAGGAAACACCATATATTTT.

V and J are TRBV15 and TRBJ2-1; D remains unclear. Germline assignment: CDR1 LNHNV and CDR2 YYDKDF (reference sequence). This CDR3 region has 16 residues. V was trimmed by 2 bases and J by 3 bases, leaving 14 bases between them. The DNA for the CDR3 is TGTGCCACCAGCAGACCAAATAGTATCGTCTACAATGAGCAGTTCTTC. This sequence encodes CATSRPNSIVYNEQFF.

A note on this clone: The sample holds other DNA sequences that translate to the same CDR3. This chain links TRBV19 with TRBJ1-2; 8 nucleotides line up with TRBD1. Per the germline V gene, CDR1 is LNHDA and CDR2 is SQIVND (reference sequence). V was pared by 3 bases and J by 3 bases, with 6 bases of the junction left unmatched. CDR3 length equals 15 residues. CDR3 in DNA: TGTGCCAGTAGTATGTCAGGGGGCGCTTACTATGGCTACACCTTC. Protein product: CASSMSGGAYYGYTF.

The CDR3 reads CASSITSGISDEQFF. In DNA form, the CDR3 reads TGTGCCAGTAGTATAACTAGCGGGATAAGCGATGAGCAGTTCTTC. The chain carries TRBV19 and TRBJ2-1, with TRBD2 matching over 10 bases. The CDR3 is 15 amino acids. The junction had 6 bases not matched to a gene; V was cut back by 2 bases and J by 8 bases. Germline-derived CDR1 and CDR2 are LNHDA and SQIVND (reference sequence).